These 12 T cell receptor beta chains share one sample of origin, sequenced in a study of T-cell reconstitution after alpha-beta-depleted transplantation in children. It was with unique molecular identifiers that the TCRbeta library was prepared. MiXCR, applied by TCRdb to the PCR reads, yields one record per CDR3 protein. The sample has under 35,000 distinct CDR3 sequences; about 18% are singletons. This specimen was PBMCs, mostly from graft donor cells, taken 60 days after TCRalphabeta/CD19-depleted stem cell transplant. The source is a male patient aged 2 to 10 who had a stem cell transplant for acute lymphoblastic leukemia, so the T cells may come from the graft donor.

The chain is built from TRBV20-1 and TRBJ1-4; D is ambiguous. V lost 5 bases and J 7 bases, leaving 14 bases between the germline ends. Per germline, CDR1 DFQATT and CDR2 SNEGSKA (reference sequence). The CDR3 is 13 residues long. DNA of the CDR3: TGCAGTGCTGAAGGCCGGCGGGGTGAAAAACTGTTTTTT. The encoded protein is CSAEGRRGEKLFF.

This clonotype was picked up a small number of times. This rearrangement joins TRBV5-1 to TRBJ2-1, with D unresolved. Between the trimmed V and J ends, which lost 1 base and 3 bases, there was a span of 14 bases. The CDR3 runs to 16 residues. Germline CDR1 reads SGHRS; CDR2 reads YFSETQ. The CDR3 loop reads CASSLSRSYGYNEQFF. The DNA for the CDR3 is TGCGCCAGCAGCTTGTCTAGGAGTTACGGCTACAATGAGCAGTTCTTC.

This clonotype was observed many times. V and J are TRBV10-3 and TRBJ2-1, with 15 positions matching TRBD2. V shed 10 bases and J 3 bases; nucleotides not matched to a gene: 4. The CDR3 runs to 15 residues. Germline V lookup: CDR1 ENHRY, CDR2 SYGVKD. The CDR3 sequence is CATRTSGGVYNEQFF. The CDR3 region has the DNA TGTGCCACCAGGACTAGCGGGGGGGTCTACAATGAGCAGTTCTTC.

This clonotype was seen many times. The chain is built from TRBV12-3 or TRBV12-4 and TRBJ1-1; D unclear. This CDR3 contains 8 residues. V dropped 11 bases and J dropped 11 bases, with 9 bases sitting between them. The CDR3 DNA follows: TGTGCCGTCTCGAGGGCTTTCTTT. Its translation is CAVSRAFF.

The chain has TRBV7-2 and TRBJ2-7, with unresolved D. CDR3 size: 13 residues. Germline V gene lookup returns CDR1 SGHTA and CDR2 FQGNSA. The V gene lost 1 base and the J gene lost 6 bases, with 10 bases spanning the gap. CDR3 DNA sequence: TGTGCCAGCAGCTTAGGGTCCTGGCTCGAGCAGTACTTC. The encoded protein is CASSLGSWLEQYF.

This clonotype occurred a few times. The chain joins TRBV20-1 to TRBJ2-5; D is tentatively TRBD1 or TRBD2 (5 bases each). Per germline, CDR1 DFQATT and CDR2 SNEGSKA (reference sequence). The CDR3 length is 13 residues. Trimming shortened V by 3 bases and J by 1 base, and 9 bases separated the two germline ends. CDR3 nucleotides: TGCAGTGCTAGGGGGACCATCCAAGAGACCCAGTACTTC. It encodes CSARGTIQETQYF.

The rearrangement joins TRBV24-1 to TRBJ2-3; D might be TRBD2 (7 bases). The V and J ends lost 9 bases and 6 bases respectively, with 15 bases between them. The germline CDR1 and CDR2 sequences are KGHDR and SFDVKD. CDR3 length: 13 amino acids. The chain's CDR3 is CATGGAWGDTQYF. The DNA for the CDR3 is TGTGCCACCGGGGGGGCCTGGGGGGATACGCAGTATTTT.

In DNA form, the CDR3 reads TGCAGTGCTAGCAAATTGGGACGGGGCAATCAGCCCCAGCATTTT. Translation gives CSASKLGRGNQPQHF. J is TRBJ1-5 and V is TRBV20-1, with D tentatively TRBD1 (5 bases). The CDR3 length is 15 residues. Germline CDR1 is DFQATT and CDR2 is SNEGSKA (reference sequence). V shed 3 bases and J shed 2 bases, with 14 bases lying between them.

The CDR3, as DNA: TGTGCCAGCAGCTTAAAAGTGAATGTTTTGGCTTTCTTT. Translated: CASSLKVNVLAFF. V and J are TRBV7-8 and TRBJ1-1, with no clear D. This CDR3 is 13 amino acids long. The V gene lost 2 bases and the J gene lost 11 bases, with 15 bases spanning the gap. CDR1 SGHVS and CDR2 FQNEAQ come from the germline V gene.

Many counts were recorded for this clonotype. The V call is TRBV28, the J call TRBJ1-1; D is possibly TRBD1 (6 bases). CDR3 length equals 16 residues. Germline V lookup: CDR1 MDHEN, CDR2 SYDVKM. V dropped 6 bases and J dropped 2 bases, with 19 bases sitting between them. The CDR3 sequence is CASRIEFRGLNTEAFF. In nucleotides, the CDR3 is TGTGCCAGCAGAATAGAATTCAGGGGTCTCAACACTGAAGCTTTCTTT.

This clonotype was detected only a few times. The chain has TRBV5-1 and TRBJ1-2; D not resolved. CDR1 SGHRS and CDR2 YFSETQ come from the germline V gene. There are 12 residues in the CDR3. Trimming stripped 4 bases from V and 8 bases from J, with 12 bases between. CDR3: CASSETSKGYTF. DNA for the CDR3: TGCGCCAGCAGCGAGACCTCTAAAGGCTACACCTTC. The variable domain in full, with the rest retrieved from reference TRBV5-1 and TRBJ1-2, is KAGVTQTPRYLIKTRGQQVTLSCSPISGHRSVSWYQQTPGQGLQFLFEYFSETQRNKGNFPGRFSGRQFSNSRSEMNVSTLELGDSALYLCASSETSKGYTFGSGTRLTVV.

The rearrangement links TRBV5-1 to TRBJ2-4, with TRBD1 matching 8 bases. V trimming: 6 bases; J trimming: 6 bases; junction bases outside the gene matches: 17. Germline V lookup: CDR1 SGHRS, CDR2 YFSETQ. The CDR3 runs 17 residues. CDR3 bases: TGCGCCAGCACCAAAAGTTACGTCCCCAGGGGGCCAAACATTCAGTACTTC. This translates into CASTKSYVPRGPNIQYF.